This T cell receptor (beta chain) was sequenced in a study of early T cells in non-severe SARS-CoV-2 infection. Study summary: Sequencing of unsorted whole blood was done on bulk RNA, leaving chains unpaired.

Findings and limits, study-wide: VDJdb matching favored anti-spike CD8 responses, missing private and CD4 specificities.

Individual cDNA molecules received unique molecular identifiers during library preparation. Each CDR3 protein gets one entry after TCRdb re-called the 5' RACE reads with MiXCR. This table has some 39,000 distinct CDR3 sequences, around 7.8% appearing once. With respect to this clonotype: Its antigen is currently unknown.

The V gene lost 2 bases and the J gene lost 8 bases, with 13 bases spanning the gap. The germline gives CDR1 SGHTA, CDR2 FQGNSA. The CDR3 spans 14 residues. The sequencing sample was made of whole blood. The chain links TRBV7-2 to TRBJ2-1, with a tentative D call TRBD2 (5 bases). This TCR was sampled from an adult who was a healthcare worker with PCR-confirmed SARS-CoV-2 infection or an uninfected control (not recorded which). This CDR3 is CASSLPRTRDEQFF. Written as DNA, the CDR3 is TGTGCCAGCAGCTTACCCCGGACGAGGGATGAGCAGTTCTTC.